This paragraph covers one T cell receptor (beta chain) sequence. Measured with immunoSEQ multiplex PCR; TCRdb has only the in-frame clones, and not every one. The sample includes around 150,000 clones, 85% to 90% seen only once; the top ten take roughly 5%. There are 17 residues in the CDR3. The V and J ends lost 3 bases and 4 bases, in that order; junction bases with no gene match: 14. Germline values: CDR1 MNHEY, CDR2 SVGEGT. The data were obtained in a study of T cell responses to AZD1222 COVID-19 vaccine. The chain uses TRBV6-2 or TRBV6-3 and TRBJ1-1; 7 nucleotides agree with TRBD1. The TCR comes from an adult in good health. Sequenced here: peripheral blood, sampled on day 0 of AZD1222 vaccination. For the CDR3, the DNA is TGTGCCAGCAGTTATGGGGTTAACAGGGGCGCCGGCACTGAAGCTTTCTTT. As protein: CASSYGVNRGAGTEAFF.